This T cell receptor beta chain emerged from a study of control samples from healthy donors and cancer patients. Clones were sequenced by immunoSEQ multiplex PCR, and TCRdb holds only the in-frame ones, with some missing. The sample consists of about 86,000 clones, around 90% of them appearing once. This CDR3 contains 14 residues. Trimming stripped 6 bases from V and 3 bases from J, with 14 bases between. Germline V gene lookup returns CDR1 MNHEY and CDR2 SVGAGI. The J gene is TRBJ1-2, the V gene TRBV6-5, with D possibly matching TRBD1 (5 bases). The specimen sequenced was PBMCs. This receptor was obtained from a woman aged 45-65 years with colorectal cancer. Written as DNA, the CDR3 is TGTGCCAGCAGCAGAGGGGAGTGGGACTATGGCTACACCTTC. Protein product: CASSRGEWDYGYTF.